This TCR beta chain was captured by sequencing in a study of cytomegalovirus exposure and HLA in healthy donors. V lost 6 bases to trimming and J lost 4 bases, with 15 bases between them. CDR1 is MNHEY, CDR2 SMNVEV, per germline (reference sequence). The CDR3 consists of 14 residues. Points from the study as a whole: A prior analysis recorded that most TCR beta V segments were productive about 87% or about 30% of the time.

For this clone: The antigen is unknown.

The PCR had 60 Vbeta and 13 Jbeta primers. The method was immunoSEQ multiplex PCR; TCRdb's version includes in-frame clones alone and lacks a portion of them. Of 180,000 or so clones listed, about 79% were seen once; the top ten hold 11% to 15%. V is TRBV27 and J is TRBJ1-2, with D uncertain. The receptor was derived from a man aged 50 to 60 in good health and CMV-seropositive. Sequencing was performed on PBMCs. The CDR3 sequence: CASRSGGSSYGYTF. In DNA, the CDR3 is TGTGCCAGCAGATCGGGTGGCTCCAGCTATGGCTACACCTTC.